This T cell receptor beta chain came from a study of chemoradiotherapy in HPV16-positive cancers. Points from the study as a whole: During treatment, candidate HPV-specific clones and E7-related motifs expanded in tumor. The functional HPV-specific definition rests on just two HPV16-positive patients.

With 0 bases removed from V and 6 bases from J, the gap between germline ends came to 12 bases. Germline assignment: CDR1 SGHAT and CDR2 FQNNGV. The CDR3 extends over 14 amino acids. About this clone: Antigen specificity is unknown.

Repertoires were sampled repeatedly during chemoradiotherapy. Sequenced by immunoSEQ multiplex PCR; TCRdb stores in-frame clones only, minus some. The sample shows 250 to 350 clones, 85% to 90% of them seen only once. The sequence derives from a human donor with HPV-associated anogenital cancer. The starting material was tumor tissue, obtained from a patient who underwent chemoradiotherapy. The rearrangement joins TRBV11-2 to TRBJ2-7, with D possibly TRBD2 on 5 matching bases. The CDR3 spells CASSLDSISGEQYF. In nucleotides, the CDR3 is TGTGCCAGCAGCTTAGATAGTATAAGCGGCGAGCAGTACTTC.